What follows are 24 T cell receptor beta chains derived from one specimen sequenced in a study of glioma-infiltrating T cells after dendritic cell vaccination. Generated by immunoSEQ multiplex PCR, the TCRdb table keeps only in-frame clones and is missing some. The sample has about 92,000 clones; 80% to 90% are singletons. Sequenced material: blood, taken before dendritic cell vaccination. These receptors all come from a human donor with glioblastoma.

The rearrangement uses TRBV28 and TRBJ2-3, with 8 nucleotides matching TRBD2. The V gene end was trimmed by 6 bases and the J gene end by 1 base; junction bases not matched to a gene: 3. Germline V gene lookup returns CDR1 MDHEN and CDR2 SYDVKM. This CDR3 region has 14 residues. CDR3 nucleotide sequence: TGTGCCAGCAGCGCGGGGGGCCGCACAGATACGCAGTATTTT. Protein: CASSAGGRTDTQYF.

The CDR3 bases are TGTGCCAGCAGTTTAAGCAGTATAACGGGAGAGACCCAGTACTTC. Protein: CASSLSSITGETQYF. The V gene is TRBV27, the J gene TRBJ2-5, with D unresolved. Looked up from germline, CDR1 is MNHEY and CDR2 is SMNVEV (reference sequence). V was clipped by 2 bases and J by 4 bases, with 14 bases between them. This CDR3 is 15 amino acids long.

This rearrangement joins TRBV5-1 to TRBJ2-3, with 9 bases aligning to TRBD1. The CDR3 extends over 15 amino acids. V lost 3 bases to trimming and J lost 4 bases; unmatched junction nucleotides: 6. Per germline, CDR1 SGHRS and CDR2 YFSETQ. The CDR3 DNA follows: TGCGCCAGCAGCTGGGGACAGGGTGGCGCAGATACGCAGTATTTT. Protein product: CASSWGQGGADTQYF.

The chain links TRBV5-1 to TRBJ1-2, with D perhaps TRBD1 (5 bases). The CDR3 spans 14 residues. CDR1 and CDR2 from the germline V gene are SGHRS and YFSETQ. Trimming stripped 1 base from V and 0 bases from J, with 7 bases between. For the CDR3, the DNA is TGCGCCAGCAGCTTGTTGACAGCTAACTATGGCTACACCTTC. Translation: CASSLLTANYGYTF.

The chain is built from TRBV4-1 and TRBJ1-4; TRBD1 matches 10 bases. CDR1 is MGHRA and CDR2 is YSYEKL in the germline V gene. CDR3 length: 16 residues. The J segment lost 9 bases and the V segment lost 0 bases, leaving 7 bases of the junction unmatched. CDR3 sequence reads: CASSQDQGTGVKKLFF. In DNA form, the CDR3 reads TGCGCCAGCAGCCAAGATCAAGGGACAGGGGTTAAAAAACTGTTTTTT.

This chain joins TRBV15 and TRBJ2-2; tentatively, D is TRBD2 (6 bases). Deletions cut 2 bases from V and 3 bases from J, with 7 bases between. The germline gives CDR1 LNHNV, CDR2 YYDKDF (reference sequence). The CDR3 runs to 14 residues. The CDR3 bases are TGTGCCACCAGCAGACGGAGGGACACCGGGGAGCTGTTTTTT. It codes for CATSRRRDTGELFF.

V usage is TRBV28 and J usage is TRBJ2-1; D possibly corresponds to TRBD2 (5 bases). V was trimmed by 4 bases and J by 2 bases, leaving 12 bases between them. CDR1 and CDR2 (germline): MDHEN, SYDVKM. The CDR3 is made up of 15 amino acids. The CDR3 nucleotides read TGTGCCAGCAGTTCCCCGGGATCGACCTACAATGAGCAGTTCTTC. It is translated as CASSSPGSTYNEQFF.

The chain is built from TRBV29-1 and TRBJ1-1; TRBD1 agrees at 8 bases. Germline lookup yields CDR1 SQVTM and CDR2 ANQGSEA. The CDR3 loop spans 14 amino acids. V shed 3 bases and J 4 bases; nucleotides not matched to a gene: 7. This CDR3 is CSVDKTGVGTEAFF. CDR3 bases: TGCAGCGTTGATAAGACAGGGGTAGGCACTGAAGCTTTCTTT.

The V call is TRBV7-6, the J call TRBJ1-2; 7 nucleotides line up with TRBD1. The germline V gene has CDR1 SGHVS and CDR2 FNYEAQ. The CDR3 length is 17 residues. The J segment lost 4 bases and the V segment lost 5 bases, leaving 16 bases of the junction unmatched. CDR3 nucleotide sequence: TGTGCCAGCAGCCAGCCCTGGGGACAGAACCCAGTCTATGGCTACACCTTC. Translating gives CASSQPWGQNPVYGYTF.

V usage is TRBV7-6 and J usage is TRBJ1-3; TRBD1 might be the D (5 bases). Trimming stripped 5 bases from V and 0 bases from J, with 17 bases between. Germline CDR1 is SGHVS and CDR2 is FNYEAQ. The length of the CDR3 is 17 residues. The CDR3 nucleotides are TGTGCCAGCAGCCGTAGCGGGGGGGAGAACTCTGGAAACACCATATATTTT. It translates to CASSRSGGENSGNTIYF.

V is TRBV6-6 and J is TRBJ1-5, with D hard to call. There are 12 residues in the CDR3. The V end lost 2 bases, the J end lost 7 bases, and 6 bases lay between the germline ends. Germline V gene data show CDR1 as MNHNY and CDR2 as SVGAGI (reference sequence). The CDR3 DNA sequence: TGTGCCAGCAGTTACCCTAGACAGCCCCAGCATTTT. This translates into CASSYPRQPQHF.

This sequence joins TRBV29-1 and TRBJ2-3; D remains ambiguous. The V end was cut by 5 bases, the J end by 3 bases, with 9 bases between. Germline V lookup: CDR1 SQVTM, CDR2 ANQGSEA. The CDR3 covers 12 residues. The CDR3 DNA sequence: TGCAGCGTTTCGGCGGCTACAGATACGCAGTATTTT. Protein product: CSVSAATDTQYF.

This clone came up a few times. The chain employs TRBV6-5 and TRBJ2-6; tentative D call: TRBD2 (5 bases). Looked up from germline, CDR1 is MNHEY and CDR2 is SVGAGI. The CDR3 is 16 residues long. The V end was cut by 2 bases, the J end by 0 bases, with 8 bases between. The CDR3 region is CASSYGGNSGANVLTF. CDR3 bases: TGTGCCAGCAGTTACGGAGGTAACTCTGGGGCCAACGTCCTGACTTTC.

As to this clone: At one end, the junction sequence differs from germline, possibly due to a read error. The V gene is TRBV5-6, the J gene TRBJ1-1; D not certain. This CDR3 is built from 14 residues. Looked up from germline, CDR1 is SGHDT and CDR2 is YYEEEE. The DNA for the CDR3 is TGTGCCAGCATCTTGGCCCGCCGGGGAACTGAAGCTTTCTTT. It codes for CASILARRGTEAFF.

This clone was seen just once. This sequence joins TRBV6-5 and TRBJ2-5; D is perhaps TRBD2 (5 bases). Germline CDR1 MNHEY, CDR2 SVGAGI. The CDR3 consists of 13 residues. Trimming took 2 bases from V and 5 from J, leaving 9 bases between them. CDR3 region: CASSYAGRETQYF. For the CDR3, the DNA is TGTGCCAGCAGTTACGCGGGTAGGGAGACCCAGTACTTC.

V usage is TRBV6-4 and J usage is TRBJ2-1; 9 nucleotides agree with TRBD1. The trim removed 3 bases at V and 9 bases at J, leaving 12 bases unmatched. Per germline, CDR1 MRHNA and CDR2 SNTAGT. The CDR3 has 16 residues. CDR3 region: CASSEGWGQGFGEQFF. CDR3 sequence (DNA): TGTGCCAGCAGTGAGGGGTGGGGACAGGGCTTCGGTGAGCAGTTCTTC.

The rearrangement uses TRBV4-1 and TRBJ1-6; a possible D gene is TRBD1 (6 bases). Germline-derived CDR1 and CDR2 are MGHRA and YSYEKL. Trimming left V 3 bases short and J 8 bases short, with 14 bases between. This CDR3 spans 15 amino acids. The CDR3 sequence is CASSHPDRLDSPLHF. The CDR3 nucleotides read TGCGCCAGCAGCCACCCCGACAGGTTGGATTCACCCCTCCACTTT.

This clone was counted once. The genes are TRBV5-8 and TRBJ2-7; tentative D call: TRBD1 (5 bases). The germline gives CDR1 SGHTS, CDR2 YDEGEE. V lost 0 bases to trimming and J lost 2 bases, with 9 bases between them. The CDR3 spans 14 residues. The CDR3, as DNA: TGTGCCAGCAGCTTGGAGAGGACAACCTACGAGCAGTACTTC. This encodes CASSLERTTYEQYF.

This chain uses TRBV5-1 with TRBJ2-3; a weak D match, TRBD1 (5 bases). Germline V gene data show CDR1 as SGHRS and CDR2 as YFSETQ. The CDR3 spans 14 residues. The ends were cut back, 4 bases at V and 0 bases at J, with 9 bases in the middle. CDR3 DNA sequence: TGCGCCAGCAGCGTATCAGGGAGCACAGATACGCAGTATTTT. Protein sequence: CASSVSGSTDTQYF.

This chain joins TRBV28 and TRBJ2-6, with D unclear. The germline V gene encodes CDR1 MDHEN and CDR2 SYDVKM. This CDR3 region has 17 residues. V lost 2 bases and J lost 0, with 11 bases in between. The CDR3 loop reads CASSLGGAASGANVLTF. In nucleotides, the CDR3 is TGTGCCAGCAGTTTAGGTGGAGCTGCCTCTGGGGCCAACGTCCTGACTTTC.

The chain recombines TRBV10-3 with TRBJ2-3, with unresolved D. The germline V gene has CDR1 ENHRY and CDR2 SYGVKD. The CDR3 is 13 amino acids. The ends were cut back, 1 base at V and 2 bases at J, with 4 bases in the middle. For the CDR3, the DNA is TGTGCCATCAGTGAGTTACACACAGATACGCAGTATTTT. Its protein is CAISELHTDTQYF.

This clone was recorded once. The chain carries TRBV5-1 and TRBJ2-7, with TRBD2 matching 9 bases. The CDR3 has 15 amino acids. V trimming: 0 bases; J trimming: 5 bases; junction bases outside the gene matches: 6. Germline CDR1 reads SGHRS; CDR2 reads YFSETQ. CDR3 residues: CASSLVSSGKHEQYF. The CDR3 DNA follows: TGCGCCAGCAGCTTGGTGTCTAGCGGGAAACACGAGCAGTACTTC.

The genes are TRBV28 and TRBJ1-2; 7 nucleotides line up with TRBD1. The CDR3 totals 13 residues. V was clipped by 5 bases and J by 0 bases; unmatched bases: 0. Germline V lookup: CDR1 MDHEN, CDR2 SYDVKM. CDR3 sequence (DNA): TGTGCCAGCAGTGGGACAGCTAACTATGGCTACACCTTC. Translated: CASSGTANYGYTF.

The chain has TRBV27 and TRBJ2-7; tentatively, D is TRBD2 (5 bases). The CDR3 is made up of 14 amino acids. With 3 bases removed from V and 3 bases from J, the gap between germline ends came to 12 bases. Germline V gives CDR1 MNHEY, CDR2 SMNVEV (reference sequence). CDR3 sequence reads: CASSFSETVYEQYF. In DNA form, the CDR3 reads TGTGCCAGCAGTTTTAGCGAGACGGTCTACGAGCAGTACTTC.